Following are 3 T cell receptor beta chains from one sample sequenced in a study of shared clonotypes between healthy human individuals. The table came from immunoSEQ multiplex PCR; TCRdb's copy has only in-frame clones and leaves some out. Of roughly 480,000 clones in the sample, roughly 78% were seen once. The sequencing sample was made of PBMCs. Receptor source: a woman between 40 and 50 years old in good health. Some clones in this sample may be carry-over from other donors' samples.

The chain employs TRBV2 and TRBJ2-7; D is unresolved. Deletions cut 8 bases from V and 7 bases from J, with 21 bases between. Germline assignment: CDR1 SNHLY and CDR2 FYNNEI. This CDR3 spans 14 amino acids. CDR3: CASSQSPSRAEQYF. The CDR3 bases are TGTGCCAGCTCCCAATCCCCCTCTAGGGCGGAGCAGTACTTC.

The chain links TRBV7-2 to TRBJ2-5, with 7 bases matching TRBD1. Unmatched junction bases numbered 7, after V lost 4 bases and J lost 2 bases. From germline, CDR1 is SGHTA and CDR2 FQGNSA. The CDR3 totals 15 residues. The CDR3 is CASSSHGTVQETQYF. The CDR3 DNA reads TGTGCCAGCAGCTCCCATGGGACAGTACAAGAGACCCAGTACTTC. Combining the CDR3 with reference TRBV7-2 and TRBJ2-5 gives the whole variable domain GAGVSQSPSNKVTEKGKDVELRCDPISGHTALYWYRQSLGQGLEFLIYFQGNSAPDKSGLPSDRFSAERTGGSVSTLTIQRTQQEDSAVYLCASSSHGTVQETQYFGPGTRLLVL.

For this clone: Other DNA sequences in the same sample also yield this CDR3. The chain links TRBV2 to TRBJ1-5, with 7 bases identical to TRBD1. The CDR3 sequence is 14 residues long. CDR1 is SNHLY and CDR2 is FYNNEI in the germline V gene. With 5 bases clipped from V and 2 bases from J, the junction kept 3 bases outside the gene matches. CDR3 protein: CASSRQGGNQPQHF. CDR3 nucleotide sequence: TGTGCCAGCAGTAGACAGGGAGGCAATCAGCCCCAGCATTTT.